This T cell receptor (beta chain) was documented in a study of low-dose radiotherapy and immunotherapy resistance in tumors. Study overall: Patients were treated with intravenous nivolumab at 240 mg every two weeks and were also dosed with ipilimumab at 1 mg/kg every six weeks. Every two weeks, one day ahead of radiation and immunotherapy, cyclophosphamide 200 mg/m2 was given (intravenously).

With TRAV- and TRBV-specific primers, first-strand cDNA was made, covering the alpha and beta chains. The authors ran 15 to 20 PCR cycles to amplify TCRs with a constant-region primer and V-primer adapter. TCRdb analysed the reads with MiXCR anew, one entry per CDR3 protein. The table shows 60,000 to 90,000 distinct CDR3 sequences, with roughly 30% occurring only once. Time point specified: before trial treatment. Donors, who were enrolled in a single-arm phase I dose-escalation trial, received nivolumab, ipilimumab, aspirin, low-dose cyclophosphamide and low-dose radiotherapy. Tumors of eligible patients were advanced, solid and lacking tumor-infiltrating lymphocytes. In this sample, this clonotype turned up many times. This TCR came from a female donor with ovarian cancer. The sample consisted of PBMCs, taken before treatment.

CDR3 loop: CAWRRDRTNTEAFF. The CDR3 DNA reads TGTGCCTGGAGACGGGACAGAACAAACACTGAAGCTTTCTTT. The chain recombines TRBV30 with TRBJ1-1; 7 bases agree with TRBD1. The germline gives CDR1 GTSNPN, CDR2 SVGIG (reference sequence). V was clipped by 3 bases and J by 2 bases; unmatched bases: 6. This CDR3 has 14 residues.